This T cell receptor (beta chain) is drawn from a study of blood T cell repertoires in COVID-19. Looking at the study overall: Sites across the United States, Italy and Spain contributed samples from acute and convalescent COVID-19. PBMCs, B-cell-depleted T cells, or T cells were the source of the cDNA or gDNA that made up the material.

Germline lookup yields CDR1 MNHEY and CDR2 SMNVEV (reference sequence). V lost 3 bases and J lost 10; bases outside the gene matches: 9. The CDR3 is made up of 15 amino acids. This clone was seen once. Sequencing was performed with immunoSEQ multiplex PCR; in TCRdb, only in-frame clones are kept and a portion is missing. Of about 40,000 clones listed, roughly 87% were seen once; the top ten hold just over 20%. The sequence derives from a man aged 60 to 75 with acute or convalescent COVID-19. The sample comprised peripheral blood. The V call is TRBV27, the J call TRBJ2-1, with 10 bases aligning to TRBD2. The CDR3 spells CASSFWLAGAGEQFF. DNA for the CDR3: TGTGCCAGCAGTTTTTGGCTAGCGGGAGCTGGGGAGCAGTTCTTC.